This paragraph covers one TCR beta chain sequence. Germline CDR1 and CDR2: SGHVS and FNYEAQ. The CDR3 spans 15 residues. V dropped 5 bases and J dropped 5 bases, with 15 bases sitting between them. This record belongs to a study of T cell clones after liver transplantation. On the study more broadly: A pre-transplant mixed lymphocyte reaction with TCRbeta sequencing defined graft-donor-reactive clones followed in post-transplant blood.

The method was immunoSEQ multiplex PCR; TCRdb's version includes in-frame clones alone and lacks a portion of them. Of fewer than 110,000 clones in the sample, approximately 79% are singletons; the top ten hold about 2.8%. The source is a human patient who received a liver transplant. The graft donor may have contributed some T cells. Source: CD4+ T cells from blood, taken around 44 months after liver transplant. The chain links TRBV7-6 to TRBJ2-2, with a weak D call TRBD2 (6 bases). CDR3 coding DNA: TGTGCCAGCAGCCCCCGACTAGGGGAGACCGGGGAGCTGTTTTTT. This translates into CASSPRLGETGELFF.